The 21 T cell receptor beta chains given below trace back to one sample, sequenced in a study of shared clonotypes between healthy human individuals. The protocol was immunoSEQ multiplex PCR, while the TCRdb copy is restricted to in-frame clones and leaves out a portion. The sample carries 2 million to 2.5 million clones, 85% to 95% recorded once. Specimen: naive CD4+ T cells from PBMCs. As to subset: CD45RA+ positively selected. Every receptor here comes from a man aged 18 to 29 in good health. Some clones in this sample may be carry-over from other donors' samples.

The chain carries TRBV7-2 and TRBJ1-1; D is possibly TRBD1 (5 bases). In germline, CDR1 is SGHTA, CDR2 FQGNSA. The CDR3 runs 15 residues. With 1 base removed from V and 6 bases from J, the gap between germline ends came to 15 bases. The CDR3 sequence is CASSLVGQVGAEAFF. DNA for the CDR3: TGTGCCAGCAGCTTAGTGGGGCAGGTTGGCGCTGAAGCTTTCTTT.

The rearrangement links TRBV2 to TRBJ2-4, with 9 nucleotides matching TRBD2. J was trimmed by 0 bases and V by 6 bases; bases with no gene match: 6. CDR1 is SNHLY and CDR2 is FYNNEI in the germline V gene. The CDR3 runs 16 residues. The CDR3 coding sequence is TGTGCCAGCAGCCCGACTAGCGGACTAGCCAAAAACATTCAGTACTTC. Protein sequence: CASSPTSGLAKNIQYF.

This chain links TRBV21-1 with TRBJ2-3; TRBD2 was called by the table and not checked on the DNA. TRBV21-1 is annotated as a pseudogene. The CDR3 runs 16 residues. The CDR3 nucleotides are TGTGCCAGCAGCAATAGGGGACTAGAGTGCGCAGATACGCAGTATTTT. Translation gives CASSNRGLECADTQYF.

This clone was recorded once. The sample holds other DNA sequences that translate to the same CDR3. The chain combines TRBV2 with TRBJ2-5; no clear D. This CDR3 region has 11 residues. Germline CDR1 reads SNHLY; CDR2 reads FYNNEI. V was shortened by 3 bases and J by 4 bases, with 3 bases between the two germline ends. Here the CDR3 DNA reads TGTGCCAGCAGTGAGAGAGAGACCCAGTACTTC. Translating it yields CASSERETQYF.

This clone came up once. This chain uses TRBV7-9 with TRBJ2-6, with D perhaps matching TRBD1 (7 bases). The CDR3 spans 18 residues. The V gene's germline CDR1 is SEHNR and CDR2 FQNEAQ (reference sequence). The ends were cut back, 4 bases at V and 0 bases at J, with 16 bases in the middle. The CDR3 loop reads CASSSRTGGYSGANVLTF. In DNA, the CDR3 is TGTGCCAGCAGCTCGAGGACAGGAGGGTACTCTGGGGCCAACGTCCTGACTTTC.

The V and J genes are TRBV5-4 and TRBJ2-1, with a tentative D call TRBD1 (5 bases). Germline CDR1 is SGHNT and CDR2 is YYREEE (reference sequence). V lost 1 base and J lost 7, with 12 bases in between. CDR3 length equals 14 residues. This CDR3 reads CASSLWQGMNEQFF. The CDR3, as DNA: TGTGCCAGCAGCTTGTGGCAGGGTATGAATGAGCAGTTCTTC. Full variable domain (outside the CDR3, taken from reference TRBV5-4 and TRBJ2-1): ETGVTQSPTHLIKTRGQQVTLRCSSQSGHNTVSWYQQALGQGPQFIFQYYREEENGRGNFPPRFSGLQFPNYSSELNVNALELDDSALYLCASSLWQGMNEQFFGPGTRLTVL.

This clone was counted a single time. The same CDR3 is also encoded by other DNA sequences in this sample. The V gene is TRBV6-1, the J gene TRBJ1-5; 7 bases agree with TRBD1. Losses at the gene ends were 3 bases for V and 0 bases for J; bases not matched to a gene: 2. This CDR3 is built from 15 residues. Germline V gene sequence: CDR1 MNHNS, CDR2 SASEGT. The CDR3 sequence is CASSEGTVSNQPQHF. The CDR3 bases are TGTGCCAGCAGTGAGGGGACAGTTAGCAATCAGCCCCAGCATTTT.

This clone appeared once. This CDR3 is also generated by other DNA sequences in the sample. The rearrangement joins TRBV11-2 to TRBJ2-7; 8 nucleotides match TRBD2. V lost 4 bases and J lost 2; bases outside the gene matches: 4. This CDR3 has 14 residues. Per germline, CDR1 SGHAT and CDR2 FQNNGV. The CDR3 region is CASSSILAAYEQYF. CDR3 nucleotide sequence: TGTGCCAGCAGCTCCATACTAGCGGCCTACGAGCAGTACTTC.

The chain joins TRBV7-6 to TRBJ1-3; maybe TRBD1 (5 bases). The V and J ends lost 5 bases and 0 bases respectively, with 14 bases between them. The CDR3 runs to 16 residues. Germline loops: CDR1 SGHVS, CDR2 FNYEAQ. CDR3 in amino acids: CASSMVMGLSGNTIYF. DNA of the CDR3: TGTGCCAGCAGCATGGTGATGGGGCTCTCTGGAAACACCATATATTTT.

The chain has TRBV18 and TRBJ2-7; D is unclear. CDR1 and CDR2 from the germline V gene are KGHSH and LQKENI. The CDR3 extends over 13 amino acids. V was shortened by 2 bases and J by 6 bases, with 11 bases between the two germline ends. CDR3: CASSPWAWGEQYF. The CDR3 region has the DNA TGTGCCAGCTCACCATGGGCGTGGGGCGAGCAGTACTTC.

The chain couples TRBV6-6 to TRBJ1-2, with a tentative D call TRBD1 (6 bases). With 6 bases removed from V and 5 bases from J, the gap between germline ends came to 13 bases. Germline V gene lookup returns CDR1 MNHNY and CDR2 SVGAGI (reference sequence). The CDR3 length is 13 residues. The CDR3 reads CASRDPGEYGYTF. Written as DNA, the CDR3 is TGTGCCAGCAGGGACCCAGGGGAATATGGCTACACCTTC.

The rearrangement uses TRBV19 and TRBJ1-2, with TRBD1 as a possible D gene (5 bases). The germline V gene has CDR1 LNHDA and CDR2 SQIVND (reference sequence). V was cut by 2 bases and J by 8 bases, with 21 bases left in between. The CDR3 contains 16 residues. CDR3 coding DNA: TGTGCCAGTAGTATAATCCTCCGGGACGCTCGCCGAGGCTACACCTTC. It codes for CASSIILRDARRGYTF.

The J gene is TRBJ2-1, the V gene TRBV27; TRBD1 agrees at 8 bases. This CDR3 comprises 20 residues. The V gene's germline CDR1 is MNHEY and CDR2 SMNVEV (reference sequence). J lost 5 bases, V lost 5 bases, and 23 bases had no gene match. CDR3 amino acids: CASSPVRQGILLSGHNEQFF. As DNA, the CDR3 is TGTGCCAGCAGTCCAGTTCGACAGGGGATCTTGTTATCCGGTCACAATGAGCAGTTCTTC.

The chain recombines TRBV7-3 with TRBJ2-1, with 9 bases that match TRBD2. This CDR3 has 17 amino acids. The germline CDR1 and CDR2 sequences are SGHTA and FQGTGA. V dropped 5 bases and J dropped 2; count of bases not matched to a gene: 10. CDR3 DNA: TGTGCCAGCAGCCCCGATGTTAAGCGGGGGGCCTACAATGAGCAGTTCTTC. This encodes CASSPDVKRGAYNEQFF. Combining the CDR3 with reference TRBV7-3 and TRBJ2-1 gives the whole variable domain GAGVSQTPSNKVTEKGKYVELRCDPISGHTALYWYRQSLGQGPEFLIYFQGTGAADDSGLPNDRFFAVRPEGSVSTLKIQRTERGDSAVYLCASSPDVKRGAYNEQFFGPGTRLTVL.

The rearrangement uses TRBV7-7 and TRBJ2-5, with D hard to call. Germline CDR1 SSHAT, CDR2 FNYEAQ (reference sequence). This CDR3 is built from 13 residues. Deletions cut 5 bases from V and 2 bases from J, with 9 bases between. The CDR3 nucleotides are TGTGCCAGCAGCCCCACCCCTCAAGAGACCCAGTACTTC. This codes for CASSPTPQETQYF.

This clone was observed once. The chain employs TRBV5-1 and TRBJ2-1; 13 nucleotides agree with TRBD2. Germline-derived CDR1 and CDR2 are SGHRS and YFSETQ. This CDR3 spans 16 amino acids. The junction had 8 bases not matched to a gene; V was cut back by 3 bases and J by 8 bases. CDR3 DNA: TGCGCCAGCAGCTCTCCGGGACTAGCGGGACAGTATGAGCAGTTCTTC. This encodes CASSSPGLAGQYEQFF. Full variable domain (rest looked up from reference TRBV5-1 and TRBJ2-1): KAGVTQTPRYLIKTRGQQVTLSCSPISGHRSVSWYQQTPGQGLQFLFEYFSETQRNKGNFPGRFSGRQFSNSRSEMNVSTLELGDSALYLCASSSPGLAGQYEQFFGPGTRLTVL.

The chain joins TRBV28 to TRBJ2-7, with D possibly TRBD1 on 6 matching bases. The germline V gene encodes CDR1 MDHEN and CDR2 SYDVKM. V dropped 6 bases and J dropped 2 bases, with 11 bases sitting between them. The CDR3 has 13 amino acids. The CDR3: CASRLGQPYEQYF. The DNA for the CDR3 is TGTGCCAGCAGACTTGGACAGCCCTACGAGCAGTACTTC.

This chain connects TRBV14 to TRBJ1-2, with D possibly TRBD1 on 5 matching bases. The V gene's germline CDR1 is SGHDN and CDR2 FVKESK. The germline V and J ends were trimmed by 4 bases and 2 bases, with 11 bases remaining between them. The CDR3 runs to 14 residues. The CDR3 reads CASSRTGVNYGYTF. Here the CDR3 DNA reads TGTGCCAGCAGCCGAACAGGAGTCAACTATGGCTACACCTTC.

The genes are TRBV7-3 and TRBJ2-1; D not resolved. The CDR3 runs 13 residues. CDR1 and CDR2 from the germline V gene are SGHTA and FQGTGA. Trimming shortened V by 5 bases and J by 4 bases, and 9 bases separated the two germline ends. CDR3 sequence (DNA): TGTGCCAGCAGCCGTAGTCTTTACAATGAGCAGTTCTTC. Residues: CASSRSLYNEQFF.

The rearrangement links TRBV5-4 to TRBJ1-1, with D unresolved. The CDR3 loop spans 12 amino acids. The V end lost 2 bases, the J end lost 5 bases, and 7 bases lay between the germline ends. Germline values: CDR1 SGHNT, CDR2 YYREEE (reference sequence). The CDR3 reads CASSFDSTEAFF. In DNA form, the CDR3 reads TGTGCCAGCAGCTTCGATAGTACTGAAGCTTTCTTT.

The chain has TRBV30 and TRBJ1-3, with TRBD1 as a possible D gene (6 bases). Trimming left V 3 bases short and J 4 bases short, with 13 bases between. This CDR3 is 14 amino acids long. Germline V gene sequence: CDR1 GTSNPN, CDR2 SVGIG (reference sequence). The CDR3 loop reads CAWRRGASGNTIYF. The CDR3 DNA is TGTGCCTGGAGGAGGGGGGCGTCGGGAAACACCATATATTTT.